The rows below give T cell receptor beta chains drawn from one sample of a study of blood T cell repertoires in COVID-19. Data came from immunoSEQ multiplex PCR; TCRdb stores just in-frame clones and leaves some out. This sample has 150,000 to 200,000 clones; 70% to 85% occur once, and the top ten carry around an eighth. The specimen sequenced was peripheral blood. The receptor source for this set is a man in his fifties or sixties who had recovered from COVID-19. CDR3s include the opening cysteine and the closing phenylalanine or tryptophan. A D gene is named only where the DNA matches it firmly. Size is stated for part of the rows, as once, few or many counts, or as a class when the clone is expanded.

J gene: TRBJ2-3; clone size: few; D gene: NA; V gene: TRBV12-3/TRBV12-4; CDR3 DNA: TGTGCCAGTAGCGGTTTTAGCACAGATACGCAGTATTTT; CDR3 protein: CASSGFSTDTQYF
J gene: TRBJ1-6; clone size: NA; D gene: NA; V gene: TRBV5-5; CDR3 DNA: TGTGCCGGCAGCTTAGACAGGAATAATTCACCCCTCCACTTT; CDR3 protein: CAGSLDRNNSPLHF
J gene: TRBJ2-5; clone size: NA; D gene: NA; V gene: TRBV15; CDR3 DNA: TGTGCCACCAGCAGAGATTGGTTGGACAGCCAAGAGACCCAGTACTTC; CDR3 protein: CATSRDWLDSQETQYF
J gene: TRBJ1-4; clone size: NA; D gene: NA; V gene: TRBV27; CDR3 DNA: TGTGCCAGCAGTTCCTCCCGCGGGGAAAAACTGTTTTTT; CDR3 protein: CASSSSRGEKLFF
J gene: TRBJ1-5; clone size: once; D gene: TRBD1; V gene: TRBV19; CDR3 DNA: TGTGCCAGTCGATCCACAGGGGCAGGTCAGCCCCAGCATTTT; CDR3 protein: CASRSTGAGQPQHF
J gene: TRBJ2-3; clone size: NA; D gene: TRBD2; V gene: TRBV4-1; CDR3 DNA: TGCGCCAGCAGTCAATCACGCCCGCCTAGCGGACGCACAGATACGCAGTATTTT; CDR3 protein: CASSQSRPPSGRTDTQYF
J gene: TRBJ1-1; clone size: NA; D gene: NA; V gene: TRBV30; CDR3 DNA: TGTGCCTGGACCCCCCCAGGGAACACTGAAGCTTTCTTT; CDR3 protein: CAWTPPGNTEAFF
J gene: TRBJ2-5; clone size: few; D gene: NA; V gene: TRBV7-9; CDR3 DNA: TGTGCCAGCAGCTTAGTGGGGGCGACCCAGTACTTC; CDR3 protein: CASSLVGATQYF
J gene: TRBJ1-1; clone size: many; D gene: NA; V gene: TRBV6-5; CDR3 DNA: TGTGCCAGCAGTTACGGACATAGCCCCCCCACTGAAGCTTTCTTT; CDR3 protein: CASSYGHSPPTEAFF
J gene: TRBJ2-1; clone size: NA; D gene: TRBD1; V gene: TRBV3-1/TRBV3-2; CDR3 DNA: TGTGCCAGCAGCCTAACAGGACAGGGGGCTGATGAGCAGTTCTTC; CDR3 protein: CASSLTGQGADEQFF
J gene: TRBJ1-5; clone size: NA; D gene: NA; V gene: TRBV9; CDR3 DNA: TGTGCCAGCAGCGTCCAGGGCAATCAGCCCCAGCATTTT; CDR3 protein: CASSVQGNQPQHF
J gene: TRBJ1-3; clone size: NA; D gene: TRBD1; V gene: TRBV2; CDR3 DNA: TGTGCCAGCGGAAGACAGGGAGCCATATATTTT; CDR3 protein: CASGRQGAIYF
J gene: TRBJ1-4; clone size: few; D gene: TRBD1; V gene: TRBV7-8; CDR3 DNA: TGTGCCAGCAGCTTAACCCCGGGACAGTATGAAAAACTGTTTTTT; CDR3 protein: CASSLTPGQYEKLFF
J gene: TRBJ2-3; clone size: NA; D gene: NA; V gene: TRBV29-1; CDR3 DNA: TGCAGCGCCGCCGAGGGGGGGACAGATACGCAGTATTTT; CDR3 protein: CSAAEGGTDTQYF
J gene: TRBJ2-2; clone size: NA; D gene: NA; V gene: TRBV11-3; CDR3 DNA: TGTGCCAGCAGCTTAGCAGGGACAACCGGAAAAGAGCTGTTTTTT; CDR3 protein: CASSLAGTTGKELFF
J gene: TRBJ1-4; clone size: once; D gene: NA; V gene: TRBV4-1; CDR3 DNA: TGCGCCAGCAGCCAAGAGGGGGGGATCACTAATGAAAAACTGTTTTTT; CDR3 protein: CASSQEGGITNEKLFF
J gene: TRBJ2-1; clone size: NA; D gene: TRBD1; V gene: TRBV27; CDR3 DNA: TGTGCCAGCAGTCTCCGGGACAGCCCATACAATGAGCAGTTCTTC; CDR3 protein: CASSLRDSPYNEQFF
J gene: TRBJ2-2; clone size: NA; D gene: NA; V gene: TRBV6-5; CDR3 DNA: TGTGCCAGCACGCGGGGGAACACCGGGGAGCTGTTTTTT; CDR3 protein: CASTRGNTGELFF
J gene: TRBJ2-7; clone size: NA; D gene: TRBD2; V gene: TRBV25-1; CDR3 DNA: TGTGCCAGCAGTGGTATAGCGGGAGTTAACGAGCAGTACTTC; CDR3 protein: CASSGIAGVNEQYF
J gene: TRBJ2-3; clone size: NA; D gene: TRBD1; V gene: TRBV5-1; CDR3 DNA: TGCGCCAGCAGCCCGGGACAGGGCCGGAGCACAGATACGCAGTATTTT; CDR3 protein: CASSPGQGRSTDTQYF
J gene: TRBJ1-5; clone size: NA; D gene: TRBD1; V gene: TRBV4-2; CDR3 DNA: TGTGCCAGCAGCCAAGTTGGGCAGGGGGCCGCTAACCGTCAGCCCCAGCATTTT; CDR3 protein: CASSQVGQGAANRQPQHF
J gene: TRBJ1-4; clone size: NA; D gene: NA; V gene: TRBV18; CDR3 DNA: TGTGCCAGCTCACCCGAGAGGCCTTCTAACCCCCGGTTTTTT; CDR3 protein: CASSPERPSNPRFF
J gene: TRBJ1-2; clone size: NA; D gene: TRBD1; V gene: TRBV6-5; CDR3 DNA: TGTGCCAGCAGCCTCCCCGGACAGGGGCTTGGAGGCTACACCTTC; CDR3 protein: CASSLPGQGLGGYTF
J gene: TRBJ2-7; clone size: many; D gene: NA; V gene: TRBV6-5; CDR3 DNA: TGTGCCAGCAGTTCCCCCGGGACCTACGAGCAGTACTTC; CDR3 protein: CASSSPGTYEQYF
J gene: TRBJ2-5; clone size: NA; D gene: TRBD2; V gene: TRBV4-1; CDR3 DNA: TGCGCCAGCAGCCCCGGACTAGCGGGAGTCGGTCTGAACCAAGAGACCCAGTACTTC; CDR3 protein: CASSPGLAGVGLNQETQYF
J gene: TRBJ2-7; clone size: NA; D gene: NA; V gene: TRBV1; CDR3 DNA: TGCACCAGACTGCACCTGCCCCCAACAGGATACGAGCAGTACTTC; CDR3 protein: CTRLHLPPTGYEQYF
J gene: TRBJ1-2; clone size: NA; D gene: NA; V gene: TRBV6-5; CDR3 DNA: TGTGCCAGCAGTACGGACGGACAGAATCCTTATGGCTACACCTTC; CDR3 protein: CASSTDGQNPYGYTF
J gene: TRBJ1-2; clone size: NA; D gene: NA; V gene: TRBV6-2/TRBV6-3; CDR3 DNA: TGTGCCAGCAGTCCAACAGGCCTACCAGGCTACACCTTC; CDR3 protein: CASSPTGLPGYTF
J gene: TRBJ2-3; clone size: once; D gene: NA; V gene: TRBV29-1; CDR3 DNA: TGCAGCGTCCGACAGGGAGGAACAGATACGCAGTATTTT; CDR3 protein: CSVRQGGTDTQYF
J gene: TRBJ1-4; clone size: NA; D gene: TRBD1; V gene: TRBV2; CDR3 DNA: TGTGCCAGCAAGATCCTGACAGGGGGTAATCGAAAACTGTTTTTT; CDR3 protein: CASKILTGGNRKLFF
J gene: TRBJ1-1; clone size: NA; D gene: NA; V gene: TRBV5-1; CDR3 DNA: TGCGCCAGCAGCACCGGGACATTTAACACTGAAGCTTTCTTT; CDR3 protein: CASSTGTFNTEAFF
J gene: TRBJ1-4; clone size: NA; D gene: TRBD1; V gene: TRBV20-1; CDR3 DNA: TGCAGTGCTAGTCAACCGGGACAGGTTCACGAAAAACTGTTTTTT; CDR3 protein: CSASQPGQVHEKLFF
J gene: TRBJ2-5; clone size: NA; D gene: TRBD1; V gene: TRBV2; CDR3 DNA: TGTGCCAGCAGTGTGAATCCGATCAGAGGGGGCGCGCGGGAGACCCAGTACTTC; CDR3 protein: CASSVNPIRGGARETQYF
J gene: TRBJ2-3; clone size: NA; D gene: TRBD1; V gene: TRBV5-6; CDR3 DNA: TGTGCCAGCAGCCAAACGGGACAGGGAACAGATACGCAGTATTTT; CDR3 protein: CASSQTGQGTDTQYF
J gene: TRBJ2-5; clone size: NA; D gene: TRBD2; V gene: TRBV18; CDR3 DNA: TGTGCCAGCTCACTCGGGACTACCCGACAAGAGACCCAGTACTTC; CDR3 protein: CASSLGTTRQETQYF
J gene: TRBJ1-1; clone size: NA; D gene: NA; V gene: TRBV6-5; CDR3 DNA: TGTGCCAGCGACAGGTTAAGGAACACTGAAGCTTTCTTT; CDR3 protein: CASDRLRNTEAFF
J gene: TRBJ2-7; clone size: NA; D gene: NA; V gene: TRBV9; CDR3 DNA: TGTGCCAGCAGCGTAGATCTAGCGTCCGCCTACGAGCAGTACTTC; CDR3 protein: CASSVDLASAYEQYF
J gene: TRBJ2-5; clone size: few; D gene: TRBD1; V gene: TRBV7-9; CDR3 DNA: TGTGCCAGCAGAGCGGGACAGGGGGCTGGGAAGACCCAGTACTTC; CDR3 protein: CASRAGQGAGKTQYF
J gene: TRBJ2-5; clone size: NA; D gene: TRBD2; V gene: TRBV9; CDR3 DNA: TGTGCCAGCAGCGTAGCTGGCGGGGGGGAGACCCAGTACTTC; CDR3 protein: CASSVAGGGETQYF
J gene: TRBJ1-5; clone size: NA; D gene: NA; V gene: TRBV11-1; CDR3 DNA: TGTGCCAGCGCGGGGGACAGCAATCAGCCCCAGCATTTT; CDR3 protein: CASAGDSNQPQHF
J gene: TRBJ2-5; clone size: NA; D gene: TRBD2; V gene: TRBV25-1; CDR3 DNA: TGTGCCAGCAGTGATACTAGCGGGGTACAAGAGACCCAGTACTTC; CDR3 protein: CASSDTSGVQETQYF
J gene: TRBJ2-7; clone size: NA; D gene: TRBD1; V gene: TRBV30; CDR3 DNA: TGTGCCCGCCGGGACAGGGCTCTGAGGGAGCAGTACTTC; CDR3 protein: CARRDRALREQYF
J gene: TRBJ1-1; clone size: once; D gene: NA; V gene: TRBV19; CDR3 DNA: TGTGCCAGTAGTATATCAAGGGGTCAGGGGCAGGGGAACACTGAAGCTTTCTTT; CDR3 protein: CASSISRGQGQGNTEAFF
J gene: TRBJ2-1; clone size: NA; D gene: TRBD2; V gene: TRBV10-1; CDR3 DNA: TGCGCCAGCAGTGACGCGGGCGGGAGTAACTCCTACAATGAGCAGTTCTTC; CDR3 protein: CASSDAGGSNSYNEQFF
J gene: TRBJ2-5; clone size: NA; D gene: TRBD2; V gene: TRBV5-5; CDR3 DNA: TGTGCCAGCAGCCCCTTAGCGGGCGGGGGACAAGAGACCCAGTACTTC; CDR3 protein: CASSPLAGGGQETQYF